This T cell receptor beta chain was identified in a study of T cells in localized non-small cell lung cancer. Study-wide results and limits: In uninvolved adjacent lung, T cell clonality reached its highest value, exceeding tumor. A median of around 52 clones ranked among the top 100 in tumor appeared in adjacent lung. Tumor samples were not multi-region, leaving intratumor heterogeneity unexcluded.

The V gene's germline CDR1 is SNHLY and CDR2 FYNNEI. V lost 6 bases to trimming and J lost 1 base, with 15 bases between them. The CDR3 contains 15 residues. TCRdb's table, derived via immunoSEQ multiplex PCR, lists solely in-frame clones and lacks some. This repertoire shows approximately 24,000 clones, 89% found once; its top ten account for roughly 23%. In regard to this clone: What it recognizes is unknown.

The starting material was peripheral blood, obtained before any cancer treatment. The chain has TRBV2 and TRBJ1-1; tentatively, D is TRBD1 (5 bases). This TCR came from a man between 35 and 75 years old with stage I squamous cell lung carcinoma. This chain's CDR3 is CASRSRDAGNTEAFF. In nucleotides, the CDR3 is TGTGCCAGCAGGTCCAGGGACGCTGGGAACACTGAAGCTTTCTTT.